The following is a T cell receptor beta chain sequence with its context. This entry belongs to a study of shared clonotypes between healthy human individuals. The CDR3 has 14 residues. The germline gives CDR1 SEHNR, CDR2 FQNEAQ (reference sequence). V was clipped by 0 bases and J by 5 bases, with 8 bases between them. CD8 cells classed as naive were CD45RO-negative and positively selected for CCR7, excluding terminally differentiated effector memory CD45RA+ cells. Data came from immunoSEQ multiplex PCR; TCRdb stores just in-frame clones and leaves some out. The sample gives fewer than 1 million clones, around 96% of which show up once; around 0.21% is in the top ten.

The receptor was derived from a man between 25 and 39 years old in good health. The J gene is TRBJ2-1, the V gene TRBV7-9; D is possibly TRBD2 (5 bases). The sample consisted of naive CD8+ T cells sorted from blood. This CDR3 is CASSLAGVDNEQFF. DNA of the CDR3: TGTGCCAGCAGCTTAGCGGGAGTGGACAATGAGCAGTTCTTC.